The rows below give T cell receptor beta chains drawn from one sample of a study of CD8+ T cells in alopecia areata. Only in-frame clones appear in the TCRdb table, and some are missing; sequencing was by immunoSEQ multiplex PCR. The sample carries about 200,000 clones, 45% to 65% recorded once. Sequencing used CD4+ T cells sorted from blood, obtained at week 4, from a patient treated with tofacitinib. The receptors stem from a human donor with alopecia areata. Both conserved end residues are part of each CDR3. A D gene is named only where the DNA matches it firmly. Part of the rows lack a size; the others show once, few, many or a class for expanded clones.

TRBJ2-2 NA NA TRBV5-1 TGCGCCAGCAGCTTGGGACGGTCCGTCACGAACACCGGGGAGCTGTTTTTT CASSLGRSVTNTGELFF
TRBJ1-2 NA NA TRBV29-1 TGCAGCGTTGACCGGAGGATCGTTTCAGGGGGCTACACCTTC CSVDRRIVSGGYTF
TRBJ1-3 NA NA TRBV30 TGTGCCTGGAGTTTCACACAGGCTCACTCTGGAAACACCATATATTTT CAWSFTQAHSGNTIYF
TRBJ1-2 few NA TRBV7-9 TGTGCCAGCAGCTTTTCGGGGTATCAGACCTTC CASSFSGYQTF
TRBJ1-2 few NA TRBV27 TGTGCCAGCAGTCTTTCGTCGACCCTTAACTATGGCTACACCTTC CASSLSSTLNYGYTF
TRBJ2-1 NA TRBD1 TRBV28 TGTGCCAGCAGTACCCGGGACAGGGGCGGTCCGTTCTTC CASSTRDRGGPFF
TRBJ1-1 NA TRBD1 TRBV5-1 TGCGCCAGCAGCTTGCTGGACAGGGTTTCGGAAGCTTTCTTT CASSLLDRVSEAFF
TRBJ2-7 few NA TRBV29-1 TGCAGCGTGAGACTAGTAGGACGGGACGAGCAGTACTTC CSVRLVGRDEQYF
TRBJ2-5 NA NA TRBV29-1 TGCAGCGTTGAAGATCTGGGAGAGACCCAGTACTTC CSVEDLGETQYF
TRBJ1-6 NA NA TRBV4-2 TGTGCCAGCAGCCAGGCGGGGCCAGCCGAAGGGATGGCCCTCCACTTT CASSQAGPAEGMALHF
TRBJ1-1 NA NA TRBV25-1 TGTGCCAGCAGTAAGGGGGATTTCTCTGAAGCTTTCTTT CASSKGDFSEAFF
TRBJ1-1 NA NA TRBV7-2 TGTGCCAGCAGCCCCGGGACGGGGAGGTTCACTGAAGCTTTCTTT CASSPGTGRFTEAFF
TRBJ1-5 NA NA TRBV30 TGTGCCTGGAGTGTACAAGGAAATCAGCCCCAGCATTTT CAWSVQGNQPQHF
TRBJ2-2 few NA TRBV14 TGTGCCAGCAGCCAAGATCCCTCATTGGGGTCGAGCGTCACCGGGGAGCTGTTTTTT CASSQDPSLGSSVTGELFF
TRBJ1-1 NA NA TRBV30 TGTGCCTGGAGTTCGAGTACCGTCGGGACAGAAGCTTTCTTT CAWSSSTVGTEAFF
TRBJ1-5 NA NA TRBV9 TGTGCCAGCGCACCCCATCTTAGCAATCAGCCCCAGCATTTT CASAPHLSNQPQHF
TRBJ1-2 NA NA TRBV15 TGTGCCACCAGCAGACGTTCAACCCTCGGTGGCTACACCTTC CATSRRSTLGGYTF
TRBJ1-1 NA NA TRBV28 TGTGCCAGCAGCCCTCCCCGGACAGCCATGAACACTGAAGCTTTCTTT CASSPPRTAMNTEAFF
TRBJ2-5 NA TRBD1 TRBV5-1 TGCGCCAGCAGGGAAAAACAGGGGCAAGAGACCCAGTACTTC CASREKQGQETQYF
TRBJ2-3 few NA TRBV28 TGTGCCAGCAGTAAGATCCGGGGCGGAGATACGCAGTATTTT CASSKIRGGDTQYF
TRBJ1-1 NA NA TRBV5-1 TGCGCCAGCAGCTCCACGGACAGAACTGAAGCTTTCTTT CASSSTDRTEAFF
TRBJ1-6 NA TRBD1 TRBV6-5 TGTGCCAGCAGGCGGGACAGGGGGGATTCACCCCTCCACTTT CASRRDRGDSPLHF
TRBJ2-5 once NA TRBV5-6 TGTGCCAGCAGCTTAACAGAAGAGACCCAGTACTTC CASSLTEETQYF
TRBJ2-1 NA NA TRBV27 TGTGCCAGCAGTTTTAGGTTCTACAATGAGCAGTTCTTC CASSFRFYNEQFF
TRBJ2-1 NA NA TRBV25-1 TGTGCCAGCAGGTTCGGGGGAAATGAGCAGTTCTTC CASRFGGNEQFF
TRBJ2-1 once NA TRBV7-9 TGTGCCAGCAGCTTTAGTTACAATGAGCAGTTCTTC CASSFSYNEQFF
TRBJ2-5 NA NA TRBV30 TGTGCCTGGAGTGTATCTAGAACTATACAGTACTTC CAWSVSRTIQYF
TRBJ2-2 NA NA TRBV29-1 TGCAGCGTTGAAGATCCAACCCAGGGCACCGGGGAGCTGTTTTTT CSVEDPTQGTGELFF
TRBJ1-2 NA NA TRBV11-2 TGTGCCAGCAGCTTAGACCGTAGCTATGGCTACACCTTC CASSLDRSYGYTF